This T cell receptor beta chain was identified during a study of neoadjuvant nivolumab and ipilimumab in lung cancer. Whole-study context: Patients got nivolumab 3 mg/kg on days 1, 15 and 29; combination added ipilimumab 1 mg/kg day 1.

CDR1 SGHTA and CDR2 FQGTGA come from the germline V gene. The germline V and J ends were trimmed by 2 bases and 0 bases, with 13 bases remaining between them. The CDR3 is 16 residues long. Study results and limitations: A small number of samples were TCR sequenced. TCR richness and clonality were higher in tumors than adjacent uninvolved lung. Only two of four nivolumab-treated tumors gained richness and clonality by surgery.

About this clone itself: The antigen is unknown.

Sequenced by immunoSEQ multiplex PCR; TCRdb stores in-frame clones only, minus some. The data hold 30,000 or so clones, with around 80% observed a single time. The source was tumor tissue, collected after neoadjuvant nivolumab, alone or with ipilimumab, at or shortly before surgery. The rearrangement links TRBV7-3 to TRBJ1-1; the D is unclear. This sequence originates from an adult with non-small cell lung cancer. The CDR3 protein is CASSLGGKALNTEAFF. CDR3 coding DNA: TGTGCCAGCAGCTTAGGTGGAAAGGCCTTGAACACTGAAGCTTTCTTT.